Listed below are T cell receptor beta chains from one sample, sequenced in a study of cytomegalovirus exposure and HLA in healthy donors. Clones were sequenced by immunoSEQ multiplex PCR, and TCRdb holds only the in-frame ones, with some missing. The ten most abundant clones cover under 4.5% of a sample with tens of thousands of clones. Sequenced: PBMCs. These receptors were collected from a man aged 35 to 55 in good health and CMV-seronegative. Each CDR3 is given with its conserved first and last residue. A D gene is named only where the DNA matches it firmly.

j_gene: TRBJ1-1
v_gene: TRBV28
d_gene: NA
CDR3aa: CASSSKHRGTEAFF
CDR3nt: TGTGCCAGCAGTTCCAAACATAGGGGGACTGAAGCTTTCTTT

j_gene: TRBJ1-4
v_gene: TRBV5-1
d_gene: TRBD1
CDR3aa: CASSLVGTGSEKLFF
CDR3nt: TGCGCCAGCAGCTTGGTCGGGACAGGGTCTGAAAAACTGTTTTTT

j_gene: TRBJ1-5
v_gene: TRBV9
d_gene: TRBD1
CDR3aa: CASSVGQGGNQPQHF
CDR3nt: TGTGCCAGCAGCGTAGGACAGGGGGGGAATCAGCCCCAGCATTTT

j_gene: TRBJ2-1
v_gene: TRBV5-1
d_gene: NA
CDR3aa: CASSLELGGGLYNEQFF
CDR3nt: TGCGCCAGCAGCTTGGAACTCGGGGGAGGACTTTACAATGAGCAGTTCTTC

j_gene: TRBJ2-7
v_gene: TRBV28
d_gene: TRBD2
CDR3aa: CASSDLPGGLFYEQYF
CDR3nt: TGTGCCAGCAGTGACTTACCGGGAGGGCTTTTCTACGAGCAGTACTTC

j_gene: TRBJ2-1
v_gene: TRBV4-2
d_gene: TRBD2
CDR3aa: CASSQIIAGDAYNEQFF
CDR3nt: TGTGCCAGCAGCCAAATTATAGCGGGAGACGCCTACAATGAGCAGTTCTTC

j_gene: TRBJ2-7
v_gene: TRBV4-2
d_gene: TRBD1
CDR3aa: CASSLGARTGDPYEQYF
CDR3nt: TGTGCCAGCAGCCTTGGGGCTCGGACAGGAGACCCCTACGAGCAGTACTTC

j_gene: TRBJ2-5
v_gene: TRBV9
d_gene: NA
CDR3aa: CASSVGGRVKGETQYF
CDR3nt: TGTGCCAGCAGCGTAGGGGGCAGGGTCAAAGGAGAGACCCAGTACTTC

j_gene: TRBJ2-3
v_gene: TRBV6-4
d_gene: TRBD1
CDR3aa: CASSAGTGGTDTQYF
CDR3nt: TGTGCCAGCAGTGCCGGGACAGGGGGCACAGATACGCAGTATTTT

j_gene: TRBJ2-5
v_gene: TRBV11-2
d_gene: TRBD2
CDR3aa: CASSPIMEGGETQYF
CDR3nt: TGTGCCAGCAGCCCCATTATGGAGGGAGGGGAGACCCAGTACTTC

j_gene: TRBJ2-1
v_gene: TRBV4-3
d_gene: TRBD2
CDR3aa: CASSQDRGSNYNEQFF
CDR3nt: TGCGCCAGCAGCCAAGATCGCGGGAGTAATTACAATGAGCAGTTCTTC

j_gene: TRBJ1-2
v_gene: TRBV6-5
d_gene: NA
CDR3aa: CASSRQLIRSGYTF
CDR3nt: TGTGCCAGCAGTCGACAGCTAATCAGGTCGGGCTACACCTTC

j_gene: TRBJ2-2
v_gene: TRBV7-9
d_gene: TRBD2
CDR3aa: CASSKSGRAGTGELFF
CDR3nt: TGTGCCAGCAGTAAAAGCGGGAGGGCCGGCACCGGGGAGCTGTTTTTT

j_gene: TRBJ2-7
v_gene: TRBV7-2
d_gene: TRBD1
CDR3aa: CASNTDRTYEQYF
CDR3nt: TGTGCCAGCAACACGGACAGGACCTACGAGCAGTACTTC

j_gene: TRBJ1-2
v_gene: TRBV4-1
d_gene: NA
CDR3aa: CASSQSGESADSTRYGYTF
CDR3nt: TGCGCCAGCAGCCAAAGTGGTGAGTCGGCAGACTCAACCCGGTATGGCTACACCTTC

j_gene: TRBJ2-7
v_gene: TRBV5-1
d_gene: TRBD2
CDR3aa: CASSLNGLAAGYEQYF
CDR3nt: TGCGCCAGCAGCTTGAACGGACTAGCGGCAGGCTACGAGCAGTACTTC

j_gene: TRBJ1-1
v_gene: TRBV6-7
d_gene: TRBD1
CDR3aa: CASSSYRDRGLEGKDTEAFF
CDR3nt: TGTGCCAGCAGTTCCTACCGGGACAGGGGGCTAGAGGGTAAGGACACTGAAGCTTTCTTT

j_gene: TRBJ2-2
v_gene: TRBV27
d_gene: NA
CDR3aa: CASTYLGRGTGELFF
CDR3nt: TGTGCCAGCACCTATTTGGGCAGGGGCACCGGGGAGCTGTTTTTT